The 29 T cell receptor beta chains listed next were all sequenced from one sample in a study of CD8 T cells in Susac syndrome. After extraction with the RNeasy kit, roughly 0.5 to 1 ug of the RNA was reverse transcribed using random hexamers. TCRdb itself ran the immunoSEQ multiplex PCR reads through MiXCR, one entry per CDR3 protein. Among around 79,000 distinct CDR3 sequences listed, about 95% were seen once. Sequenced sample: CD8+ T cells from PBMCs. The receptor set was obtained from a human donor with multiple sclerosis.

This clonotype was seen only once. The chain uses TRBV15 and TRBJ1-1; D not certain. Germline CDR1 LNHNV, CDR2 YYDKDF (reference sequence). The ends were cut back, 0 bases at V and 0 bases at J, with 11 bases in the middle. The CDR3 extends over 16 amino acids. The CDR3 spells CATSRDGNTMNTEAFF. CDR3 coding DNA: TGTGCCACCAGCAGAGATGGAAACACAATGAACACTGAAGCTTTCTTT.

The genes are TRBV12-3 or TRBV12-4 and TRBJ1-1, with 9 bases identical to TRBD1. V shed 4 bases, J shed 1 base, and the junction held 13 bases outside the gene matches. The CDR3 has 18 residues. The CDR3 is CASSSRDRVWIRNTEAFF. CDR3 DNA sequence: TGTGCCAGCAGTTCCCGGGACAGGGTTTGGATTAGGAACACTGAAGCTTTCTTT.

V is TRBV6-1 and J is TRBJ2-1, with D tentatively TRBD1 (5 bases). Trimming shortened V by 6 bases and J by 9 bases, and 18 bases separated the two germline ends. The CDR3 totals 14 residues. Germline V CDR1 and CDR2: MNHNS, SASEGT. CDR3 loop: CASSPGAPWGEQFF. The CDR3 DNA is TGTGCCAGCAGCCCTGGGGCACCGTGGGGTGAGCAGTTCTTC.

This chain uses TRBV3-1 with TRBJ2-5; D ambiguous. CDR1 is LGHDT and CDR2 is YNNKEL in the germline V gene (reference sequence). This CDR3 has 15 residues. V was cut by 0 bases and J by 5 bases, with 13 bases left in between. CDR3 sequence (DNA): TGTGCCAGCAGCCAAGATTACACCCTGGGGGAGACCCAGTACTTC. This encodes CASSQDYTLGETQYF.

V usage is TRBV12-3 or TRBV12-4 and J usage is TRBJ2-5; D gene uncertain. V was trimmed by 3 bases and J by 2 bases, leaving 10 bases between them. CDR3 length: 14 amino acids. The CDR3 DNA reads as TGTGCCAGCAGTTTCCGCACTAAACAAGAGACCCAGTACTTC. Residues: CASSFRTKQETQYF.

V usage is TRBV5-4 and J usage is TRBJ2-2, with D perhaps matching TRBD1 (6 bases). This CDR3 comprises 16 residues. The germline V gene encodes CDR1 SGHNT and CDR2 YYREEE (reference sequence). With 3 bases removed from V and 2 bases from J, the gap between germline ends came to 14 bases. CDR3 DNA sequence: TGTGCCAGCAGCTCATCCCGACAGGTTAACACCGGGGAGCTGTTTTTT. Translating it yields CASSSSRQVNTGELFF.

This chain links TRBV7-9 with TRBJ2-1, with D unclear. Trimming took 4 bases from V and 6 from J, leaving 7 bases between them. Germline-derived CDR1 and CDR2 are SEHNR and FQNEAQ (reference sequence). The CDR3 spans 12 residues. The chain's CDR3 is CASSSDPNEQFF. In DNA form, the CDR3 reads TGTGCCAGCAGCTCCGATCCCAATGAGCAGTTCTTC.

The chain uses TRBV5-1 and TRBJ2-5; TRBD1 agrees at 7 bases. Losses at the gene ends were 2 bases for V and 0 bases for J; bases not matched to a gene: 13. The CDR3 covers 18 residues. The V gene's germline CDR1 is SGHRS and CDR2 YFSETQ. The CDR3 DNA reads TGCGCCAGCAGCTTTTTGAGGGGGCGCTTAAGTAACCAAGAGACCCAGTACTTC. Its protein is CASSFLRGRLSNQETQYF.

The rearrangement joins TRBV6-1 to TRBJ2-1; 11 positions agree with TRBD2. The CDR3 consists of 15 residues. CDR1 and CDR2 (germline): MNHNS, SASEGT. J lost 9 bases, V lost 3 bases, and 7 bases had no gene match. CDR3 in amino acids: CASSDPPGLAAEQFF. As DNA, the CDR3 is TGTGCCAGCAGTGACCCCCCGGGACTAGCGGCTGAGCAGTTCTTC.

V and J are TRBV7-2 and TRBJ2-5; 10 bases agree with TRBD1. The CDR3 runs 15 residues. The V gene end was trimmed by 3 bases and the J gene end by 5 bases; junction bases not matched to a gene: 6. Germline CDR1 SGHTA, CDR2 FQGNSA. The CDR3 protein is CASSFPDRGGETQYF. In DNA, the CDR3 is TGTGCCAGCAGCTTCCCGGACAGGGGGGGGGAGACCCAGTACTTC.

The chain links TRBV20-1 to TRBJ2-1, with unresolved D. Between the trimmed V and J ends, which lost 6 bases and 0 bases, there was a span of 9 bases. CDR3 length: 13 residues. The germline V gene encodes CDR1 DFQATT and CDR2 SNEGSKA (reference sequence). This CDR3 is CSAPRSSYNEQFF. CDR3 in DNA: TGCAGTGCCCCGCGGAGCTCCTACAATGAGCAGTTCTTC.

The J gene is TRBJ1-1, the V gene TRBV6-5, with 7 nucleotides matching TRBD1. CDR1 is MNHEY, CDR2 SVGAGI, per germline. With V trimmed by 1 base and J by 8 bases, 1 base remained unmatched. This CDR3 region has 12 residues. This CDR3 is CASSYWTGEAFF. The CDR3 DNA reads as TGTGCCAGCAGTTACTGGACAGGAGAAGCTTTCTTT.

The chain carries TRBV5-6 and TRBJ1-2; 10 bases are shared with TRBD1. The CDR3 length is 15 residues. With V trimmed by 0 bases and J by 4 bases, 3 bases remained unmatched. Germline V CDR1 and CDR2: SGHDT, YYEEEE. CDR3 sequence reads: CASSLAGTGAYGYTF. CDR3 coding DNA: TGTGCCAGCAGCTTGGCCGGGACAGGGGCCTATGGCTACACCTTC.

A single count supports this clonotype. The gene calls are TRBV7-2 and TRBJ1-5; TRBD1 matches 8 bases. The length of the CDR3 is 14 residues. CDR1 is SGHTA and CDR2 is FQGNSA in the germline V gene. V shed 4 bases and J 4 bases; nucleotides not matched to a gene: 3. The CDR3: CASSWTGKNQPQHF. The CDR3 DNA reads TGTGCCAGCAGCTGGACAGGGAAAAATCAGCCCCAGCATTTT.

This chain links TRBV19 with TRBJ2-3, with 10 bases fitting TRBD2. Germline CDR1 LNHDA, CDR2 SQIVND (reference sequence). V lost 5 bases to trimming and J lost 1 base; unmatched junction nucleotides: 6. The CDR3 is made up of 16 amino acids. The CDR3 DNA sequence: TGTGCCAGTAGTGCTAGGACTAGCGGTCGCACAGATACGCAGTATTTT. Its protein product is CASSARTSGRTDTQYF.

The V and J genes are TRBV29-1 and TRBJ1-1; D gene ambiguous. The ends were cut back, 4 bases at V and 14 bases at J, with 14 bases in the middle. Germline CDR1 and CDR2: SQVTM and ANQGSEA. The CDR3 sequence is 10 residues long. The CDR3, as DNA: TGCAGCGTTGGGAGGCAGTCTTTCTTCTTT. It specifies CSVGRQSFFF.

The CDR3: CASSKPSGANTEAFF. The CDR3 DNA reads as TGCGCCAGCAGCAAACCTTCGGGGGCGAACACTGAAGCTTTCTTT. The V and J genes are TRBV4-1 and TRBJ1-1; the D gene is possibly TRBD1 (6 bases). The length of the CDR3 is 15 residues. V dropped 5 bases and J dropped 1 base, with 14 bases sitting between them. Germline CDR1 and CDR2: MGHRA and YSYEKL.

The V and J genes are TRBV3-1 and TRBJ2-5; D gene unclear. The CDR3 runs 17 residues. Between the trimmed V and J ends, which lost 3 bases and 1 base, there was a span of 18 bases. Germline CDR1 is LGHDT and CDR2 is YNNKEL (reference sequence). CDR3 protein: CASSHPLRLELQETQYF. Written as DNA, the CDR3 is TGTGCCAGCAGCCACCCGTTAAGGCTTGAACTCCAAGAGACCCAGTACTTC.

The chain has TRBV6-5 and TRBJ1-1, with 7 bases aligning to TRBD1. The CDR3 is 12 residues long. CDR1 and CDR2 (germline): MNHEY, SVGAGI. The trim removed 8 bases at V and 8 bases at J, leaving 8 bases unmatched. The CDR3 DNA follows: TGTGCCAGCGCATCCGGGACAGTAGAAGCTTTCTTT. Protein: CASASGTVEAFF.

Here the CDR3 reads CASSDRRIRPGELFF. The CDR3 DNA sequence: TGTGCCAGCTCAGACCGTAGGATCCGTCCCGGGGAGCTGTTTTTT. This chain joins TRBV2 and TRBJ2-2; D gene uncertain. There are 15 residues in the CDR3. Germline-derived CDR1 and CDR2 are SNHLY and FYNNEI. V was shortened by 8 bases and J by 6 bases, with 19 bases between the two germline ends.

The chain combines TRBV20-1 with TRBJ2-3; D is undetermined. This CDR3 is 14 amino acids long. The V end was cut by 2 bases, the J end by 2 bases, with 11 bases between. CDR1 and CDR2 (germline): DFQATT, SNEGSKA (reference sequence). As DNA, the CDR3 is TGCAGTGCTAGACCTAACCATCACACAGATACGCAGTATTTT. As protein: CSARPNHHTDTQYF.

V gene TRBV27 combines with J gene TRBJ2-3; 9 nucleotides agree with TRBD1. The CDR3 extends over 17 amino acids. From germline, CDR1 is MNHEY and CDR2 SMNVEV (reference sequence). Trimming at V came to 8 bases and at J to 2 bases, leaving 14 bases not matched to a gene. The CDR3 DNA reads TGTGCCAGCGACCGCCACCCGGGACAGGGAAACACAGATACGCAGTATTTT. It encodes CASDRHPGQGNTDTQYF.

The CDR3: CACSQGRTEAFF. The CDR3 DNA sequence: TGTGCCTGTTCACAGGGGAGAACTGAAGCTTTCTTT. The gene calls are TRBV30 and TRBJ1-1, with TRBD1 matching 7 bases. The germline V gene has CDR1 GTSNPN and CDR2 SVGIG (reference sequence). Trimming took 6 bases from V and 5 from J; bases not matched to a gene: 6. The CDR3 loop spans 12 amino acids.

This rearrangement joins TRBV29-1 to TRBJ2-1; 10 bases agree with TRBD2. The CDR3 runs to 14 residues. Per the germline V gene, CDR1 is SQVTM and CDR2 is ANQGSEA. V shed 5 bases, J shed 5 bases, and the junction held 6 bases outside the gene matches. The CDR3: CSVNPGLAHNEQFF. For the CDR3, the DNA is TGCAGCGTTAATCCGGGACTAGCGCACAATGAGCAGTTCTTC.

The chain couples TRBV29-1 to TRBJ1-2; a possible D gene is TRBD1 (5 bases). The CDR3 totals 11 residues. V lost 3 bases and J lost 8, with 10 bases in between. Germline CDR1 reads SQVTM; CDR2 reads ANQGSEA. The CDR3 reads CSVDLGRGYTF. In nucleotides, the CDR3 is TGCAGCGTTGATTTGGGACGGGGCTACACCTTC.

CDR3 sequence reads: CSVENRRETQYF. In DNA form, the CDR3 reads TGCAGCGTTGAAAACAGGAGAGAGACCCAGTACTTC. The rearrangement joins TRBV29-1 to TRBJ2-5; possible D gene TRBD1, 5 bases. CDR1 and CDR2 (germline): SQVTM, ANQGSEA. The CDR3 totals 12 residues. Trimming stripped 2 bases from V and 4 bases from J, with 8 bases between.

The CDR3 bases are TGTGCCTGGAGTGTTTCCAGCGGGGGGGCCGATGAGCAGTTCTTC. It translates to CAWSVSSGGADEQFF. The V and J genes are TRBV30 and TRBJ2-1; 10 bases match TRBD2. This CDR3 region has 15 residues. Germline V CDR1 and CDR2: GTSNPN, SVGIG (reference sequence). V was clipped by 0 bases and J by 8 bases; unmatched bases: 7.

The J gene is TRBJ1-5, the V gene TRBV19; TRBD1 aligns across 9 bases. Trimming cost V 5 bases and J 2 bases; bases outside gene matches: 4. Germline CDR1 reads LNHDA; CDR2 reads SQIVND (reference sequence). This CDR3 has 15 amino acids. CDR3 loop: CASSARTGGNQPQHF. CDR3 DNA: TGTGCCAGTAGTGCCCGGACAGGGGGCAATCAGCCCCAGCATTTT.

This rearrangement joins TRBV12-3 or TRBV12-4 to TRBJ2-7; TRBD1 matches at 7 bases. This CDR3 region has 15 residues. V lost 1 base, J lost 5 bases, and 8 bases stayed unmatched. CDR3 protein: CASSLGDRAIHEQYF. CDR3 DNA: TGTGCCAGCAGTTTAGGTGACAGGGCAATCCACGAGCAGTACTTC.